The source of this TCR beta chain is a study of shared clonotypes between healthy human individuals. Germline CDR1 LGHNT, CDR2 FRNRAP. V was clipped by 3 bases and J by 3 bases; unmatched bases: 9. The length of the CDR3 is 16 residues. Findings and caveats of the study: Among donors, sharing of clonotypes was expected to be affected by sequencing depth. The sole specimen, blood, was sampled, and tissue repertoires likely differ.

For this clone: Antigen unknown.

Profiling relied on immunoSEQ multiplex PCR, and the TCRdb table lists in-frame clones only, not all of them. The sample shows some 500,000 clones, about 80% of them seen only once. Donors were healthy HIV-negative adults without recently reported acute infections or vaccinations. The clonotype comes from a middle-aged woman in good health. Some clones in this sample may be carry-over from other donors' samples. Sequencing was performed on PBMCs. V usage is TRBV12-5 and J usage is TRBJ2-3; 7 bases are a match to TRBD2. The CDR3 is CASGFLGMGGTDTQYF. Here the CDR3 DNA reads TGTGCTAGTGGTTTTCTAGGTATGGGGGGGACAGATACGCAGTATTTT.